This record covers a single T cell receptor beta chain. This clonotype was counted a few times. There is no known antigen for this receptor. No qualities accompany the bases; no much larger clone lies one base away. This sample was included in a study of early T cells in non-severe SARS-CoV-2 infection (dated by TCRdb to about 2021). Notes on the research overall: Because TCR sequencing relied on bulk RNA taken from unsorted whole blood, pairing of alpha and beta chains was not possible. Overall study results and their limits: Matching against VDJdb was skewed toward anti-spike CD8 responses, likely underestimated virus-specific expansions, and missed private and CD4 specificities.

Trimming at the junction amounts to 2 bases on V and 1 base on J, and the germline ends lie 13 bases apart. From the cysteine up to the phenylalanine, the CDR3 has a length of 16 residues. This entry keeps only the CDR3 DNA: 48 bases, framed from base 1. The germline V gene encodes CDR1 MGHRA and CDR2 YSYEKL. Receptors were amplified or captured by 5' RACE. Sequencing relied on a NextSeq 500. To correct for sequencing error and PCR bias, the TCR library protocol tagged individual cDNA molecules with unique molecular identifiers. Both TCR alpha and beta chains were sequenced, and tight co-correlation was observed between alpha and beta sequence abundances in each sample. In the paper's pipeline: Decombinator V4 was used to annotate TCR sequences for V gene, J gene and CDR3. TCRs were defined as expanded if a significant change between any two time points was detected under a Poisson model with p below 0.0001. Abundances of TCRs were expressed as counts per million after normalisation to the total number of TCRs sequenced in each sample. TRAV1-2 paired with TRAJ12, TRAJ20 or TRAJ33 defined MAIT TCRs, while TRAV10 paired with TRAJ18 defined iNKT TCRs. VDJdb, accessed 1 November 2021, was searched for CMV, EBV and SARS-CoV-2 annotated TCRs, with TCRs annotated for multiple antigens excluded. TCRdb cleaned the public reads at Q25 with fastp, built clones with MiXCR and kept in-frame beta chains. One record per CDR3 amino acid sequence lists the most common genes and DNA. The V and J calls were determined by TCRdb, not by the authors. This sample has more than 55,000 distinct CDR3 sequences in its table, and 12% of those were observed once. The top ten constitute around 4.6% of the sample.

The study was a case-control design nested within a healthcare worker cohort in London, UK, with weekly nasopharyngeal swab PCR tests and blood sampling. Healthcare workers were recruited during the week of the UK lockdown, between 23 and 31 March 2020, and followed weekly for up to roughly 16 weeks. The sample taken for sequencing was whole blood. The chain was built from TRBV4-1 and TRBJ2-3, with a tentative D gene TRBD2 over 6 matching bases. The sequence came from an adult who was a healthcare worker with PCR-confirmed SARS-CoV-2 infection or an uninfected control (not recorded which). CDR3 region: CASSQTSSPGTDTQYF. The base sequence is TGCGCCAGCAGCCAAACTAGCTCCCCGGGCACAGATACGCAGTATTTT.